The clone carrying this T cell receptor beta chain was counted many times. Its antigen is currently unknown. What was amplified from RNA transcripts were TCR beta CDR3 regions. HTBI primers were the set used in a first-round RT-PCR of the TCR CDR3. Each CDR3 protein is one row after TCRdb ran MiXCR on the multiplex PCR reads. The sample shows around 300,000 distinct CDR3 sequences, around 15% of them seen only once. The data belong to a study of T cells in Graves' hyperthyroidism and ophthalmopathy. Looking at the study overall: Peripheral blood was obtained at initial diagnosis, preceding any treatment.

The study enrolled patients aged 18 to 65 with newly diagnosed hyperthyroidism of under 2 months' duration. Blood was drawn at first hyperthyroidism diagnosis, before any ophthalmopathy symptoms. Study conclusions and caveats: Stable hyperthyroidism was separated from ophthalmopathy by a model based on 13 V-J features.

Losses at the gene ends were 10 bases for V and 5 bases for J; bases not matched to a gene: 8. CDR3 size: 13 residues. This chain links TRBV12-3 or TRBV12-4 with TRBJ2-1, with TRBD1 matching over 7 bases. The sequence was obtained from a woman in her fifties or sixties with Graves' hyperthyroidism that later progressed to Graves' ophthalmopathy. Source material: blood. The CDR3 DNA reads TGTGCCACCTGCCACAGGGGCGACAATGAGCAGTTCTTC. It codes for CATCHRGDNEQFF.